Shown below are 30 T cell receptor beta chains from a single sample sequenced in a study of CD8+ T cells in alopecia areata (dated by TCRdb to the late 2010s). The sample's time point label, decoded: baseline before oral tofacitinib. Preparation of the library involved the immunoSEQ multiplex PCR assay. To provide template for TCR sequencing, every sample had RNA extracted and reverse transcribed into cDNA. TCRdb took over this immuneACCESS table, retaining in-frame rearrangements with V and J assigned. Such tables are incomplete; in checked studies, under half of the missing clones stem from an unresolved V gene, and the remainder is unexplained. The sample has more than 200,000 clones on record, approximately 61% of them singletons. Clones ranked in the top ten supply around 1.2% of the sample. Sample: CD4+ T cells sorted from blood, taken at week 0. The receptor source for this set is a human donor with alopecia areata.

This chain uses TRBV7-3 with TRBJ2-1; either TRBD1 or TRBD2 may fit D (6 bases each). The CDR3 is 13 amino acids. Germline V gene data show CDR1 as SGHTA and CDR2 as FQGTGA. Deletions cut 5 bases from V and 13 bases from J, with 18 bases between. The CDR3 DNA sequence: TGTGCCAGCAGCCCTAACCGGGGGCACCTTCAGTTCTTC. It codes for CASSPNRGHLQFF.

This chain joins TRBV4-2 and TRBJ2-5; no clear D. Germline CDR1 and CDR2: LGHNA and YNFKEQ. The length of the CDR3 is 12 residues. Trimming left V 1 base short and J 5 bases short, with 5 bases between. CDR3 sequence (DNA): TGTGCCAGCAGCCAAGCAAGCGAGACCCAGTACTTC. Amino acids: CASSQASETQYF.

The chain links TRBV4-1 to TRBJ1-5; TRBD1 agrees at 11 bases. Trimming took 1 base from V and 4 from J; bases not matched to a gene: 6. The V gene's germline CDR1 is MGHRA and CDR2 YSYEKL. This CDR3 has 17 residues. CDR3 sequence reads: CASSQVTGTGGNQPQHF. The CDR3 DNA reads TGCGCCAGCAGCCAAGTGACCGGGACAGGGGGTAATCAGCCCCAGCATTTT.

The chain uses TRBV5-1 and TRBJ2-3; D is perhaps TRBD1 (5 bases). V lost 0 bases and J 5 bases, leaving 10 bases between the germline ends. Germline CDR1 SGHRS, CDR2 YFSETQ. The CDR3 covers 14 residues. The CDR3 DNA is TGCGCCAGCAGCTTGGGTGTGGGGCAAGATACGCAGTATTTT. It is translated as CASSLGVGQDTQYF.

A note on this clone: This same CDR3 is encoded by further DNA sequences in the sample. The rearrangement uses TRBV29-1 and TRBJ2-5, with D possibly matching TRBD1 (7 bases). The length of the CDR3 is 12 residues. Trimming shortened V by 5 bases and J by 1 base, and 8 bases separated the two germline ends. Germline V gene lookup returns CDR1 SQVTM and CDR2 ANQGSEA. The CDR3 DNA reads TGCAGCGTTCAGGGGGGCCAAGAGACCCAGTACTTC. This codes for CSVQGGQETQYF.

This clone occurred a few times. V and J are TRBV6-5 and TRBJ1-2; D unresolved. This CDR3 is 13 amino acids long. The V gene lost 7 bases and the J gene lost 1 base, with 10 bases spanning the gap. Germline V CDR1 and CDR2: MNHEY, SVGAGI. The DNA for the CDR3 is TGTGCCAGCACCCGAGCTGATAACTATGGCTACACCTTC. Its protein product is CASTRADNYGYTF.

The CDR3 region is CASSLRTEDGELFF. The CDR3, as DNA: TGTGCCAGTAGTTTACGGACCGAAGACGGGGAGCTGTTTTTT. This chain uses TRBV19 with TRBJ2-2; no firm D call. The V end was cut by 5 bases, the J end by 7 bases, with 14 bases between. This CDR3 has 14 amino acids. Germline V gene sequence: CDR1 LNHDA, CDR2 SQIVND (reference sequence).

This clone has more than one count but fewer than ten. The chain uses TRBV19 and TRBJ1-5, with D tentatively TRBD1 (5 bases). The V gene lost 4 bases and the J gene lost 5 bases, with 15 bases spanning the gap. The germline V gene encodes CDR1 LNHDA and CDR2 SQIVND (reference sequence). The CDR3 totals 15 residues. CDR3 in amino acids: CASSRFRGKDQPQHF. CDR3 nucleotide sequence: TGTGCCAGTAGTAGGTTTCGGGGGAAGGATCAGCCCCAGCATTTT.

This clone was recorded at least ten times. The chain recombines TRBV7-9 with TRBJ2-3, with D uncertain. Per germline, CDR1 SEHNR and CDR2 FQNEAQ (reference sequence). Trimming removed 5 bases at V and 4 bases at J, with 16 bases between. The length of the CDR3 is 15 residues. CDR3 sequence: CASSPAGSQADTQYF. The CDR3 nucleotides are TGTGCCAGCAGCCCAGCCGGGTCTCAGGCAGATACGCAGTATTTT.

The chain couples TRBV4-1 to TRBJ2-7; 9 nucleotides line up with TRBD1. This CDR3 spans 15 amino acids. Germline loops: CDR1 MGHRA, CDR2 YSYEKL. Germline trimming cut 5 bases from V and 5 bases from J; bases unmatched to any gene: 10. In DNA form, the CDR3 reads TGCGCCAGCAGCTATCCGGGACAGGGAATCCACGAGCAGTACTTC. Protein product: CASSYPGQGIHEQYF.

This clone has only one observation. The CDR3 reads CSARWRYEQYF. The CDR3 nucleotides are TGCAGTGCTAGATGGAGGTACGAGCAGTACTTC. The V gene is TRBV20-1, the J gene TRBJ2-7; the D gene is possibly TRBD2 (5 bases). The CDR3 runs 11 residues. The V gene lost 2 bases and the J gene lost 4 bases, with 6 bases spanning the gap. Germline V lookup: CDR1 DFQATT, CDR2 SNEGSKA (reference sequence).

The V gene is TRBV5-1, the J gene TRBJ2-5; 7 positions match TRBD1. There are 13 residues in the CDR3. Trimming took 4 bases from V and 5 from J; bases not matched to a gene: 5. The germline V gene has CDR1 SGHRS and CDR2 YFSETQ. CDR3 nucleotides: TGCGCCAGCAGCCAGGACAGGAGGGAGACCCAGTACTTC. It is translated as CASSQDRRETQYF.

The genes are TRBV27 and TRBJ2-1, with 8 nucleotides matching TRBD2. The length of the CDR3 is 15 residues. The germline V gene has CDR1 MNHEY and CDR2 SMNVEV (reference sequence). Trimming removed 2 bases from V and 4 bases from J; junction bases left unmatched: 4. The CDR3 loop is CASSLEAGAYNEQFF. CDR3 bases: TGTGCCAGCAGTTTAGAAGCGGGAGCGTACAATGAGCAGTTCTTC.

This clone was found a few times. DNA of the CDR3: TGTGCCAGCAGCACCAACGCGGGGAACTATGGCTACACCTTC. Amino acid sequence: CASSTNAGNYGYTF. V and J are TRBV13 and TRBJ1-2; no definite D call. V lost 5 bases, J lost 2 bases, and 12 bases lay in between. CDR3 length: 14 amino acids. CDR1 PRHDT and CDR2 FYEKMQ come from the germline V gene (reference sequence).

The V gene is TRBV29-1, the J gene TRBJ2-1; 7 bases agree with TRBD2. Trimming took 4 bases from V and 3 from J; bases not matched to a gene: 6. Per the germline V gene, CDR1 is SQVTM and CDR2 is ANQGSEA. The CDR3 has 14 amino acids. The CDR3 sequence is CSVGPRDYYNEQFF. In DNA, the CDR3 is TGCAGCGTTGGGCCCCGGGACTACTACAATGAGCAGTTCTTC.

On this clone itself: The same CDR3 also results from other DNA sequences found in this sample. The CDR3 coding sequence is TGTGCCAGCAGCCTCCTCTACGAGCAGTACTTC. Translating it yields CASSLLYEQYF. V and J are TRBV7-2 and TRBJ2-7; D not certain. This CDR3 has 11 residues. Germline lookup yields CDR1 SGHTA and CDR2 FQGNSA. The V and J ends lost 5 bases and 3 bases respectively, with 5 bases between them.

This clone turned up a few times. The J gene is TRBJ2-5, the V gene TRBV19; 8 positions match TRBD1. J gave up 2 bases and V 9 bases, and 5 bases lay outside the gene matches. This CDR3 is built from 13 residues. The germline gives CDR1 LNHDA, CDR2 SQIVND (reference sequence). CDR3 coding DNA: TGTGCCAGCGCGAGACAGGGGCAAGAGACCCAGTACTTC. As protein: CASARQGQETQYF.

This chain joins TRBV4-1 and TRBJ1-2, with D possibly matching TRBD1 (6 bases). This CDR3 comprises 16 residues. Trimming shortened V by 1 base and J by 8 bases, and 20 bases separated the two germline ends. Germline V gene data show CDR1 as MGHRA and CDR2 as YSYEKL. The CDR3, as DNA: TGCGCCAGCAGCCAAGTTCAAACCGGGGGGCGTTCAGGCTACACCTTC. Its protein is CASSQVQTGGRSGYTF.

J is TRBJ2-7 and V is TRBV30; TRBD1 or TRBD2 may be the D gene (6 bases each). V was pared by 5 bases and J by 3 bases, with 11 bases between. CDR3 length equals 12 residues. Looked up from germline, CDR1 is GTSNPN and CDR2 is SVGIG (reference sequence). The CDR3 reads CAWEGGFYEQYF. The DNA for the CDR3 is TGTGCCTGGGAGGGGGGCTTCTACGAGCAGTACTTC.

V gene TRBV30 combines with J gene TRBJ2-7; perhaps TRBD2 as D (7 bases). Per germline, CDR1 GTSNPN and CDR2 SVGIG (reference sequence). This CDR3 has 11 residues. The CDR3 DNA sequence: TGTGGCGGCGGGGGCCCCTACGAGCAGTACTTC. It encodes CGGGGPYEQYF.

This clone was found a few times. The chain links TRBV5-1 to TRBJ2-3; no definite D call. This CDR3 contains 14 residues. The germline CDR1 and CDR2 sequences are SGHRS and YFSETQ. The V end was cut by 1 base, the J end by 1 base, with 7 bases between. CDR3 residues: CASSLSWGTDTQYF. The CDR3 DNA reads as TGCGCCAGCAGCTTGAGCTGGGGCACAGATACGCAGTATTTT.

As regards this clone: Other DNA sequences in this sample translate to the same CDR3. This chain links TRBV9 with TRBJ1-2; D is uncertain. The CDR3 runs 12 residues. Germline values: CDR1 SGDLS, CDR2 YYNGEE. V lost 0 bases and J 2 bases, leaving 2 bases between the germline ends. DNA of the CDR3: TGTGCCAGCAGCGTAGGCAACTATGGCTACACCTTC. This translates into CASSVGNYGYTF. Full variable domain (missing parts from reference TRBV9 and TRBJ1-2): DSGVTQTPKHLITATGQRVTLRCSPRSGDLSVYWYQQSLDQGLQFLIQYYNGEERAKGNILERFSAQQFPDLHSELNLSSLELGDSALYFCASSVGNYGYTFGSGTRLTVV.

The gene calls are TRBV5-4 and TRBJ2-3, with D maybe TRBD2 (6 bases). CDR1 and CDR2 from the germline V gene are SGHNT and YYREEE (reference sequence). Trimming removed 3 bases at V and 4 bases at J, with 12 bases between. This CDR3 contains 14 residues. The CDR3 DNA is TGTGCCAGCAGCTCCGGACTATCCCCAGATACGCAGTATTTT. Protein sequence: CASSSGLSPDTQYF.

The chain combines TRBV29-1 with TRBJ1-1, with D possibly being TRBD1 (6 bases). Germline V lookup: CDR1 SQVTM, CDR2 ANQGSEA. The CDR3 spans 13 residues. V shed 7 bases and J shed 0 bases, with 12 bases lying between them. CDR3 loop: CSALDSLNTEAFF. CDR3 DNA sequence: TGCAGCGCTCTGGACAGCTTGAACACTGAAGCTTTCTTT.

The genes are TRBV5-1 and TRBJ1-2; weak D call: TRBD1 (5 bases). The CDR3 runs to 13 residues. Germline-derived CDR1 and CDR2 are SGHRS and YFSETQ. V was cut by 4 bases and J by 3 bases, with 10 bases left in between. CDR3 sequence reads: CASSRSTDYGYTF. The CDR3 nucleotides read TGCGCCAGCAGCAGGTCGACAGACTATGGCTACACCTTC.

The CDR3 is CASSIARSANTEAFF. The CDR3 DNA is TGTGCCAGCAGTATCGCCAGGTCGGCTAACACTGAAGCTTTCTTT. The chain recombines TRBV27 with TRBJ1-1; D gene uncertain. Germline V gives CDR1 MNHEY, CDR2 SMNVEV (reference sequence). The CDR3 is made up of 15 amino acids. V lost 5 bases and J lost 2, with 15 bases in between.

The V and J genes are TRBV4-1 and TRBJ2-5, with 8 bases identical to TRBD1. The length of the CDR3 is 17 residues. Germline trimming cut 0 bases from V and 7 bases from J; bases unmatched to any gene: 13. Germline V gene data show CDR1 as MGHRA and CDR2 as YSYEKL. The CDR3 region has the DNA TGCGCCAGCAGCCAAGATTTGGGGACAGGCCCGATGGGGACCCAGTACTTC. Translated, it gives CASSQDLGTGPMGTQYF.

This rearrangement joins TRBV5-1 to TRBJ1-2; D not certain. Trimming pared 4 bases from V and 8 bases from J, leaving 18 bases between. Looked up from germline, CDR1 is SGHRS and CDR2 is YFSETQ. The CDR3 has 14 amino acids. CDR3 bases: TGCGCCAGCAGCGGGATGACGGGTCCTACGGGCTACACCTTC. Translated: CASSGMTGPTGYTF.

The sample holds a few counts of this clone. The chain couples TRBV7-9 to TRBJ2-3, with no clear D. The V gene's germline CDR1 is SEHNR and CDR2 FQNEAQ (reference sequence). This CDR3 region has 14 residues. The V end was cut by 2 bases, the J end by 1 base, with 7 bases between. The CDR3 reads CASSLQVGTDTQYF. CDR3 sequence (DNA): TGTGCCAGCAGCTTACAGGTTGGCACAGATACGCAGTATTTT.

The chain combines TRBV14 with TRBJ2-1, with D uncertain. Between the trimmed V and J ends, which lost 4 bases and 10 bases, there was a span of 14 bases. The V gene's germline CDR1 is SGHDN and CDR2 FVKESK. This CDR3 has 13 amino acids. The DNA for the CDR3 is TGTGCCAGCAGCCCGACAAGAGGTGGGGAGCAGTTCTTC. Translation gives CASSPTRGGEQFF.